These 21 T cell receptor beta chains were all obtained from the same sample, sequenced in a study of immune evolution from preneoplasia to lung adenocarcinoma. The data were produced by immunoSEQ multiplex PCR, yet TCRdb's version contains in-frame clones alone and is incomplete. The table includes 6,000 to 8,500 clones, 79% detected once. What was sequenced was FFPE minimally invasive lung adenocarcinoma tissue. Receptor source: a person aged 70 to 85 with lung adenocarcinoma.

The chain combines TRBV5-5 with TRBJ1-2, with D uncertain. Germline V CDR1 and CDR2: SGHKS, YYEKEE (reference sequence). V lost 2 bases, J lost 2 bases, and 13 bases lay in between. The CDR3 sequence is 15 residues long. CDR3 sequence reads: CASSFREFENYGYTF. The CDR3 DNA follows: TGTGCCAGCAGCTTTCGGGAATTTGAAAACTATGGCTACACCTTC.

The gene calls are TRBV28 and TRBJ2-4; D is undetermined. There are 14 residues in the CDR3. Germline V gene sequence: CDR1 MDHEN, CDR2 SYDVKM. V was pared by 2 bases and J by 1 base, with 6 bases between. This CDR3 reads CASSLPGAKNIQYF. The DNA for the CDR3 is TGTGCCAGCAGTTTACCCGGGGCCAAAAACATTCAGTACTTC.

This rearrangement joins TRBV9 to TRBJ2-3; TRBD2 matches 7 bases. This CDR3 has 18 amino acids. V shed 1 base and J 2 bases; nucleotides not matched to a gene: 13. The germline V gene encodes CDR1 SGDLS and CDR2 YYNGEE. CDR3 DNA: TGTGCCAGCAGCGTAAATCCCCGCGGCGGGAGATACACAGATACGCAGTATTTT. Amino acids: CASSVNPRGGRYTDTQYF. Together with reference TRBV9 and TRBJ2-3, the CDR3 gives the full variable domain: DSGVTQTPKHLITATGQRVTLRCSPRSGDLSVYWYQQSLDQGLQFLIQYYNGEERAKGNILERFSAQQFPDLHSELNLSSLELGDSALYFCASSVNPRGGRYTDTQYFGPGTRLTVL.

The chain uses TRBV30 and TRBJ2-7, with 7 bases aligning to TRBD1. The CDR3 is 16 residues long. Germline V gives CDR1 GTSNPN, CDR2 SVGIG (reference sequence). The junction had 11 bases not matched to a gene; V was cut back by 0 bases and J by 3 bases. CDR3 region: CAWSVHSGGAGYEQYF. The CDR3 DNA is TGTGCCTGGAGTGTACACTCAGGGGGTGCCGGCTACGAGCAGTACTTC.

V usage is TRBV6-4 and J usage is TRBJ2-3, with D possibly being TRBD1 or TRBD2 (7 bases each). V lost 3 bases, J lost 2 bases, and 12 bases lay in between. CDR1 MRHNA and CDR2 SNTAGT come from the germline V gene. CDR3 length: 15 amino acids. The CDR3 region is CASSEQGGNTDTQYF. The DNA for the CDR3 is TGTGCCAGCAGTGAGCAGGGGGGGAACACAGATACGCAGTATTTT.

This chain links TRBV13 with TRBJ1-5; D uncertain. This CDR3 is built from 16 residues. In germline, CDR1 is PRHDT, CDR2 FYEKMQ (reference sequence). Trimming stripped 5 bases from V and 1 base from J, with 15 bases between. CDR3 nucleotide sequence: TGTGCCAGCAGCCCCGGCGGAGGGCGCAGCAATCAGCCCCAGCATTTT. This sequence encodes CASSPGGGRSNQPQHF.

This clone was counted a single time. The chain has TRBV6-6 and TRBJ2-1; D is perhaps TRBD2 (5 bases). Germline V gene sequence: CDR1 MNHNY, CDR2 SVGAGI (reference sequence). The CDR3 contains 14 residues. Trimming left V 3 bases short and J 2 bases short, with 8 bases between. The chain's CDR3 is CASSYNGAYNEQFF. The CDR3 coding sequence is TGTGCCAGCAGTTATAACGGGGCCTACAATGAGCAGTTCTTC.

This clone appeared a few times. The V call is TRBV18, the J call TRBJ2-3; D call uncertain. V gave up 4 bases and J gave up 6 bases, with 2 bases separating them. The CDR3 runs 10 residues. From germline, CDR1 is KGHSH and CDR2 LQKENI. CDR3 loop: CASSQDTQYF. The CDR3 DNA sequence: TGTGCCAGCTCACAGGATACGCAGTATTTT. The entire variable domain, with the rest obtained from reference TRBV18 and TRBJ2-3, is as follows: NAGVMQNPRHLVRRRGQEARLRCSPMKGHSHVYWYRQLPEEGLKFMVYLQKENIIDESGMPKERFSAEFPKEGPSILRIQQVVRGDSAAYFCASSQDTQYFGPGTRLTVL.

The chain is built from TRBV5-6 and TRBJ2-5; 9 nucleotides align to TRBD1. The trim removed 4 bases at V and 5 bases at J, leaving 6 bases unmatched. Germline values: CDR1 SGHDT, CDR2 YYEEEE. The CDR3 spans 14 residues. The CDR3 sequence: CASSRDRAWETQYF. Written as DNA, the CDR3 is TGTGCCAGCAGCCGGGACAGGGCCTGGGAGACCCAGTACTTC.

This clone was observed a single time. The rearrangement joins TRBV6-5 to TRBJ2-1; 8 bases match TRBD2. The germline CDR1 and CDR2 sequences are MNHEY and SVGAGI. The CDR3 contains 15 residues. Losses at the gene ends were 5 bases for V and 3 bases for J; bases not matched to a gene: 6. The CDR3 DNA is TGTGCCAGCAGTGCCGGGAGGGCCGACTACAATGAGCAGTTCTTC. Translating gives CASSAGRADYNEQFF.

The J gene is TRBJ1-1, the V gene TRBV4-2; D possibly corresponds to TRBD1 (5 bases). CDR3 length equals 15 residues. V was cut by 0 bases and J by 12 bases, with 20 bases left in between. From germline, CDR1 is LGHNA and CDR2 YNFKEQ. The CDR3 DNA sequence: TGTGCCAGCAGCCAAGATCTCGGCAGGGACGAAGGCACTTTCTTT. Its translation is CASSQDLGRDEGTFF.

This chain joins TRBV5-4 and TRBJ2-5; D possibly corresponds to TRBD2 (5 bases). Deletions cut 1 base from V and 1 base from J, with 11 bases between. The CDR3 length is 15 residues. Germline CDR1 is SGHNT and CDR2 is YYREEE (reference sequence). CDR3 sequence reads: CASSLLFRGQETQYF. DNA of the CDR3: TGTGCCAGCAGCTTGTTATTCCGGGGCCAAGAGACCCAGTACTTC.

The genes are TRBV6-4 and TRBJ2-3; D possibly corresponds to TRBD2 (6 bases). The CDR3 loop spans 15 amino acids. The V end was cut by 4 bases, the J end by 3 bases, with 14 bases between. CDR1 is MRHNA, CDR2 SNTAGT, per germline. The CDR3 nucleotides read TGTGCCAGCAGTGTAAGGGCTAGCGAAACAGATACGCAGTATTTT. Protein sequence: CASSVRASETDTQYF.

V gene TRBV7-3 combines with J gene TRBJ2-1, with TRBD1 matching 7 bases. V lost 4 bases and J lost 6; bases outside the gene matches: 9. Per the germline V gene, CDR1 is SGHTA and CDR2 is FQGTGA. The CDR3 extends over 15 amino acids. CDR3 loop: CASSWGTEGINEQFF. DNA of the CDR3: TGTGCCAGCAGCTGGGGGACAGAAGGAATCAATGAGCAGTTCTTC.

This rearrangement joins TRBV13 to TRBJ1-4, with 10 bases lining up with TRBD1. V trimming: 4 bases; J trimming: 0 bases; junction bases outside the gene matches: 5. The V gene's germline CDR1 is PRHDT and CDR2 FYEKMQ (reference sequence). The CDR3 length is 17 residues. In DNA form, the CDR3 reads TGTGCCAGCAGCTCGGGACAGGGGCCGACAACTAATGAAAAACTGTTTTTT. Translating gives CASSSGQGPTTNEKLFF. Filled out from reference TRBV13 and TRBJ1-4, the complete variable domain reads AAGVIQSPRHLIKEKRETATLKCYPIPRHDTVYWYQQGPGQDPQFLISFYEKMQSDKGSIPDRFSAQQFSDYHSELNMSSLELGDSALYFCASSSGQGPTTNEKLFFGSGTQLSVL.

This clone was seen a handful of times. J is TRBJ2-1 and V is TRBV6-6; D may be TRBD1 or TRBD2 (5 bases each). Germline lookup yields CDR1 MNHNY and CDR2 SVGAGI (reference sequence). This CDR3 contains 15 residues. Trimming pared 5 bases from V and 3 bases from J, leaving 14 bases between. The CDR3 loop reads CASSARRDLYNEQFF. The CDR3 DNA reads as TGTGCCAGCAGTGCGCGCCGGGACCTCTACAATGAGCAGTTCTTC.

This chain uses TRBV7-3 with TRBJ2-6; D is unresolved. V gave up 8 bases and J gave up 3 bases, with 17 bases separating them. The CDR3 runs to 16 residues. Germline CDR1 SGHTA, CDR2 FQGTGA. CDR3 loop: CASSPGPSFGANVLTF. CDR3 sequence (DNA): TGTGCCAGCTCACCTGGACCGAGTTTTGGGGCCAACGTCCTGACTTTC. Variable domain in full (rest from reference TRBV7-3 and TRBJ2-6): GAGVSQTPSNKVTEKGKYVELRCDPISGHTALYWYRQSLGQGPEFLIYFQGTGAADDSGLPNDRFFAVRPEGSVSTLKIQRTERGDSAVYLCASSPGPSFGANVLTFGAGSRLTVL.

V gene TRBV29-1 combines with J gene TRBJ2-5, with 8 bases lining up with TRBD2. The germline CDR1 and CDR2 sequences are SQVTM and ANQGSEA. This CDR3 contains 13 residues. V lost 5 bases to trimming and J lost 4 bases; unmatched junction nucleotides: 6. CDR3 bases: TGCAGCGTTTCCGGGACTAGTGGAGAGACCCAGTACTTC. Residues: CSVSGTSGETQYF. Full variable domain (outside the CDR3, taken from reference TRBV29-1 and TRBJ2-5): SAVISQKPSRDICQRGTSLTIQCQVDSQVTMMFWYRQQPGQSLTLIATANQGSEATYESGFVIDKFPISRPNLTFSTLTVSNMSPEDSSIYLCSVSGTSGETQYFGPGTRLLVL.

Within the sample, this clone is large. The rearrangement uses TRBV28 and TRBJ1-2; D gene unclear. Germline V CDR1 and CDR2: MDHEN, SYDVKM. The V and J ends lost 5 bases and 4 bases respectively, with 8 bases between them. This CDR3 has 12 amino acids. In nucleotides, the CDR3 is TGTGCCAGCAGTGACGGGGTCTATGGCTACACCTTC. Residues: CASSDGVYGYTF.

A few counts support this clone. The chain uses TRBV5-1 and TRBJ1-2; TRBD1 is a possible D gene (5 bases). Germline loops: CDR1 SGHRS, CDR2 YFSETQ. With 4 bases removed from V and 2 bases from J, the gap between germline ends came to 18 bases. This CDR3 region has 16 residues. This chain's CDR3 is CASSQAGSGGNYGYTF. CDR3 nucleotides: TGCGCCAGCAGCCAGGCCGGCTCGGGGGGAAACTATGGCTACACCTTC.

V and J are TRBV7-2 and TRBJ2-5, with D perhaps matching TRBD2 (6 bases). Deletions cut 2 bases from V and 4 bases from J, with 14 bases between. Germline CDR1 and CDR2: SGHTA and FQGNSA. This CDR3 has 15 residues. The CDR3 nucleotides are TGTGCCAGCAGCTTACGGGGGTCACTGGGAGAGACCCAGTACTTC. Translation gives CASSLRGSLGETQYF.